This TCR beta chain was sequenced during a study of Ad26.COV2.S vaccination and SARS-CoV-2 variants. Study-wide context: The authors gave Ad26.COV2.S intramuscularly, either once or twice 56 days apart. Study-wide points: Marked by substantial breadth, spike-specific CD8+ and CD4+ T cell responses were reportedly seen after vaccination.

Germline V lookup: CDR1 LNHNV, CDR2 YYDKDF (reference sequence). The CDR3 covers 13 residues. V lost 0 bases to trimming and J lost 5 bases, with 8 bases between them. Indicated treatment: some 20 received Ad26.COV2.S at low or high dose, single or two shots; about five received placebo; per-sample allocation not given. Vaccine and placebo recipients were sampled on day 63 after the first injection. TCRdb's copy holds only in-frame clones and misses some; the assay was immunoSEQ multiplex PCR. The profile shows under 300,000 clones, approximately 88% of them singletons. Details on this clone: Its matching antigen is unknown.

J is TRBJ2-7 and V is TRBV15; D call uncertain. Sequencing was performed on peripheral blood, taken in a trial of Ad26.COV2.S vaccine versus placebo. The receptor's source is a person between 18 and 59 years old who received the Ad26.COV2.S COVID-19 vaccine or a placebo. This chain's CDR3 is CATSRDLQDEQYF. CDR3 in DNA: TGTGCCACCAGCAGAGATCTGCAGGACGAGCAGTACTTC.